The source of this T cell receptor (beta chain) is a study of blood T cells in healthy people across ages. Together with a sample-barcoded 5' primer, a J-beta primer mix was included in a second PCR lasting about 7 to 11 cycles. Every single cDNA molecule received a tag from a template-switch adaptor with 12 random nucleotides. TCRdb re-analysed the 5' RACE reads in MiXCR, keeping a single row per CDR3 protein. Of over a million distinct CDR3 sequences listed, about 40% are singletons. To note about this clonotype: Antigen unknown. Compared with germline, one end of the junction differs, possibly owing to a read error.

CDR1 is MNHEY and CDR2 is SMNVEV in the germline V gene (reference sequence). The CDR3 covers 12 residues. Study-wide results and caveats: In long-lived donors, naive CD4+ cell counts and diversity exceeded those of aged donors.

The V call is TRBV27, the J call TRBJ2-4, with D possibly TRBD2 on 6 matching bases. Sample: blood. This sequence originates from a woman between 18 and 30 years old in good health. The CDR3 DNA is TGTGCCAGCAGTTTCCACCCGGGGGAGCAGTACTTT. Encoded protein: CASSFHPGEQYF.